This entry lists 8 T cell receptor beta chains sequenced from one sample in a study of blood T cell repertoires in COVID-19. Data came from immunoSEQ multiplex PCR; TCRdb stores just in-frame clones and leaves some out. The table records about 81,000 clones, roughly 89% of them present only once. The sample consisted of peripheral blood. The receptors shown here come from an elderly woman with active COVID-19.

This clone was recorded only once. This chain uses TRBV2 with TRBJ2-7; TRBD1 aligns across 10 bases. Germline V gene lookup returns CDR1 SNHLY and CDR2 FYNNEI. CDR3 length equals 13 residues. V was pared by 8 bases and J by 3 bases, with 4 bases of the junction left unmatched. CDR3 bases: TGTGCCAGCTCCGGGACAGGGGTCTACGAGCAGTACTTC. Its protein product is CASSGTGVYEQYF.

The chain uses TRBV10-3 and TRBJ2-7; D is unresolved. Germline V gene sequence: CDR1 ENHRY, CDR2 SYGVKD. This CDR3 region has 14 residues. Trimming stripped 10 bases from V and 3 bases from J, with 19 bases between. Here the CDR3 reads CARTYADSDYEQYF. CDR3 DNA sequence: TGTGCCAGAACCTACGCGGATTCCGACTACGAGCAGTACTTC.

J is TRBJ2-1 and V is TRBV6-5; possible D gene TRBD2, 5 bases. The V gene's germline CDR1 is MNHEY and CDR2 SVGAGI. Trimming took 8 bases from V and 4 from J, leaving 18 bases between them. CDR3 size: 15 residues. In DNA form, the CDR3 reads TGTGCCAGCTACGGACTCCTCACCGTATACAATGAGCAGTTCTTC. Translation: CASYGLLTVYNEQFF.

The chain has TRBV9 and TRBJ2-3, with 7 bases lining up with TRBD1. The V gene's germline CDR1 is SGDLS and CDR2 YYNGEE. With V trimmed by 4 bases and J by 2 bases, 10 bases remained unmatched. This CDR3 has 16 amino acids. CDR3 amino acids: CASSLDRVPPTDTQYF. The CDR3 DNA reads TGTGCCAGCAGCCTAGACAGGGTCCCTCCCACAGATACGCAGTATTTT.

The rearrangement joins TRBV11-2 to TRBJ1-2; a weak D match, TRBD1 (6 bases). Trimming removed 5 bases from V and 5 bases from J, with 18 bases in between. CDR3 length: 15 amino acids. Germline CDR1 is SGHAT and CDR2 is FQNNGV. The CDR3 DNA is TGTGCCAGCAGCCTTTTCCCCCAGGGGTCATATGGCTACACCTTC. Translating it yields CASSLFPQGSYGYTF.

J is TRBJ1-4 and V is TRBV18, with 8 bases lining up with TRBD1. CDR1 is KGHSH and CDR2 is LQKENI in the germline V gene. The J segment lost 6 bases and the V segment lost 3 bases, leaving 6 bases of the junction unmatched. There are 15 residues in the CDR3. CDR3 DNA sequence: TGTGCCAGCTCACCGAACACAGGGGGGGATGAAAAACTGTTTTTT. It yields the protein CASSPNTGGDEKLFF.

The CDR3 loop is CASSLSRGTGELFF. Here the CDR3 DNA reads TGTGCCAGCAGTTTATCCCGGGGAACCGGGGAGCTGTTTTTT. The genes are TRBV27 and TRBJ2-2; a weak D match, TRBD2 (5 bases). The CDR3 is 14 residues long. The germline V gene encodes CDR1 MNHEY and CDR2 SMNVEV (reference sequence). V was trimmed by 0 bases and J by 5 bases, leaving 7 bases between them.

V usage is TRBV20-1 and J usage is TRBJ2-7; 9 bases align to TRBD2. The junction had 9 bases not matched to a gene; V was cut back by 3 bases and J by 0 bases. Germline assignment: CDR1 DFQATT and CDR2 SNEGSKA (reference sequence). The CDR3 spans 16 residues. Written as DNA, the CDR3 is TGCAGTGCTAGTGGGCTAGCGGGACCGAGCTCCTACGAGCAGTACTTC. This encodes CSASGLAGPSSYEQYF.